Listed below are T cell receptor beta chains from one sample, sequenced in a study of blood T cell repertoires in COVID-19. Generated by immunoSEQ multiplex PCR, the TCRdb table keeps only in-frame clones and is missing some. The profile shows roughly 230,000 clones, around 87% of them singletons. The sequencing sample was made of peripheral blood. The receptor set was obtained from a woman aged 55-69 years with COVID-19, enrolled during active disease. Both conserved end residues are part of each CDR3. The order of the fields is CDR3 length, J gene, clone size, D gene, V gene, CDR3 protein, CDR3 DNA. A D gene is named only where the DNA matches it firmly. Part of the rows lack a size; the others show once, few, many or a class for expanded clones.

>13|TRBJ2-2|-|-|TRBV12-3/TRBV12-4
CASSSSSARELFF
TGTGCCAGCAGTTCCTCGAGTGCCAGGGAGCTGTTTTTT
>12|TRBJ2-5|-|-|TRBV12-3/TRBV12-4
CASSRTWETQYF
TGTGCCAGCAGCCGGACTTGGGAGACCCAGTACTTC
>15|TRBJ2-2|-|-|TRBV7-9
CASSPAGTNTGELFF
TGTGCCAGCAGCCCGGCAGGCACGAACACCGGGGAGCTGTTTTTT
>17|TRBJ2-7|once|-|TRBV14
CASSPRGGPGANYEQYF
TGTGCCAGCAGCCCGCGCGGAGGGCCCGGGGCTAACTACGAGCAGTACTTC
>17|TRBJ2-3|-|TRBD2|TRBV6-2/TRBV6-3
CASSYGSGGGVTDTQYF
TGTGCCAGCAGTTACGGTAGCGGGGGAGGGGTAACAGATACGCAGTATTTT
>13|TRBJ2-2|-|-|TRBV24-1
CATSETTRGELFF
TGTGCCACCAGTGAGACAACTCGCGGGGAGCTGTTTTTT
>15|TRBJ2-7|-|-|TRBV7-2
CASSFGAGDTYEQYF
TGTGCCAGCAGCTTCGGGGCAGGGGATACCTACGAGCAGTACTTC
>15|TRBJ1-5|-|TRBD1|TRBV2
CASSRDRGQRQPQHF
TGTGCCAGCAGCCGGGACAGGGGGCAACGGCAGCCCCAGCATTTT
>12|TRBJ1-1|-|-|TRBV14
CASSLWDFAAFF
TGTGCCAGCAGCCTTTGGGACTTCGCAGCTTTCTTT
>17|TRBJ2-7|-|-|TRBV7-9
CASSPSVGQRRVYEQYF
TGTGCCAGCAGCCCGAGCGTGGGTCAGCGGAGAGTCTACGAGCAGTACTTC
>18|TRBJ2-5|-|-|TRBV5-5
CASSLLVVGRGVGETQYF
TGTGCCAGCAGCTTGCTGGTAGTCGGGAGAGGAGTGGGAGAGACCCAGTACTTC
>13|TRBJ1-2|-|-|TRBV25-1
CASSVSAGYGYTF
TGTGCCAGCAGTGTTAGTGCGGGATATGGCTACACCTTC
>13|TRBJ2-7|-|-|TRBV3-1/TRBV3-2
CASSPETRYEQYF
TGTGCCAGCAGCCCTGAAACTCGGTACGAGCAGTACTTC
>15|TRBJ2-1|-|-|TRBV27
CASSLSLSSYNEQFF
TGTGCCAGCAGTTTATCTCTTAGCTCCTACAATGAGCAGTTCTTC
>14|TRBJ1-1|-|-|TRBV4-1
CASSQTVFVTEAFF
TGCGCCAGCAGCCAGACAGTTTTCGTCACTGAAGCTTTCTTT
>16|TRBJ2-5|-|-|TRBV11-2
CASSLSTGRSQETQYF
TGTGCCAGCAGCTTATCGACGGGGAGGTCCCAAGAGACCCAGTACTTC
>13|TRBJ1-2|-|TRBD1|TRBV4-2
CASSQEGQFGYTF
TGTGCCAGCAGCCAAGAGGGACAGTTTGGCTACACCTTC
>16|TRBJ2-3|-|TRBD2|TRBV6-5
CASSYSRTSGGNTQYF
TGTGCCAGCAGTTACTCGAGGACTAGCGGGGGAAATACGCAGTATTTT
>14|TRBJ1-5|few|-|TRBV6-5
CASSTEFSNQPQHF
TGTGCCAGCAGTACAGAGTTTAGCAATCAGCCCCAGCATTTT
>18|TRBJ2-3|once|TRBD2|TRBV2
CASRRGLAGGILPDTQYF
TGTGCCAGCAGGCGAGGGCTAGCGGGGGGTATACTTCCAGATACGCAGTATTTT